This passage covers 22 T cell receptor beta chains from one sample sequenced in a study of neoadjuvant nivolumab and ipilimumab in lung cancer. Clones were read by immunoSEQ multiplex PCR, and TCRdb kept only the in-frame ones, dropping some. This table holds around 10,000 clones, over 75% found once. Sequenced here: peripheral blood, sampled before neoadjuvant nivolumab, alone or with ipilimumab. The receptors originated from an adult with non-small cell lung cancer.

The rearrangement links TRBV11-2 to TRBJ2-1, with TRBD2 identical over 10 bases. The CDR3 is 16 amino acids. J lost 8 bases, V lost 1 base, and 8 bases had no gene match. The germline gives CDR1 SGHAT, CDR2 FQNNGV. The CDR3 DNA sequence: TGTGCCAGCAGCTTAGCGTTAGCGGGAGGTCTTTATGAGCAGTTCTTC. It translates to CASSLALAGGLYEQFF.

V usage is TRBV5-8 and J usage is TRBJ2-7; D unclear. V was shortened by 2 bases and J by 6 bases, with 9 bases between the two germline ends. Germline CDR1 SGHTS, CDR2 YDEGEE. The length of the CDR3 is 12 residues. CDR3 sequence: CASSLIPGEQYF. CDR3 DNA: TGTGCCAGCAGCTTAATTCCTGGCGAGCAGTACTTC.

V and J are TRBV5-1 and TRBJ1-4; 11 bases fit TRBD1. From germline, CDR1 is SGHRS and CDR2 YFSETQ. The trim removed 3 bases at V and 1 base at J, leaving 5 bases unmatched. The CDR3 runs to 17 residues. CDR3 in DNA: TGCGCCAGCAGCTCGGGACAGGGGGAGGTAACTAATGAAAAACTGTTTTTT. The encoded protein is CASSSGQGEVTNEKLFF.

The chain uses TRBV6-6 and TRBJ2-2; D is unclear. V lost 5 bases to trimming and J lost 6 bases, with 13 bases between them. Germline loops: CDR1 MNHNY, CDR2 SVGAGI (reference sequence). This CDR3 is built from 14 residues. CDR3 bases: TGTGCCAGCAGTACCGTTAGAGGCGCCGGGGAGCTGTTTTTT. Translation: CASSTVRGAGELFF.

The rearrangement uses TRBV28 and TRBJ1-2; TRBD1 is a possible D gene (6 bases). The CDR3 covers 10 residues. The V gene's germline CDR1 is MDHEN and CDR2 SYDVKM. V was trimmed by 7 bases and J by 6 bases, leaving 6 bases between them. CDR3 DNA: TGTGCCAGCACAGGGGATGGCTACACCTTC. Amino acids: CASTGDGYTF.

V is TRBV10-3 and J is TRBJ1-2, with 7 positions matching TRBD1. CDR3 length: 13 residues. Germline CDR1 is ENHRY and CDR2 is SYGVKD. J was trimmed by 6 bases and V by 10 bases; bases with no gene match: 11. As DNA, the CDR3 is TGTGCCACCGGACAGGTGGGGGCCCATGGCTACACCTTC. Translating it yields CATGQVGAHGYTF.

The chain combines TRBV5-8 with TRBJ2-3, with TRBD2 as a possible D gene (6 bases). Germline loops: CDR1 SGHTS, CDR2 YDEGEE. This CDR3 is 14 amino acids long. V gave up 0 bases and J gave up 6 bases, with 11 bases separating them. The DNA of the CDR3 is TGTGCCAGCAGCTTGGATCTCCGGGAGGATACGCAGTATTTT. Amino acids: CASSLDLREDTQYF.

This clone has only a few counts. This chain links TRBV6-6 with TRBJ2-2; the D is unclear. The CDR3 consists of 11 residues. V dropped 6 bases and J dropped 8 bases, with 7 bases sitting between them. CDR1 and CDR2 from the germline V gene are MNHNY and SVGAGI (reference sequence). DNA of the CDR3: TGTGCCAGCAGGCGGTTGGGGGAGCTGTTTTTT. As protein: CASRRLGELFF.

The chain links TRBV4-1 to TRBJ2-3, with 7 bases that match TRBD1. The CDR3 length is 15 residues. CDR1 is MGHRA, CDR2 YSYEKL, per germline. Germline trimming cut 1 base from V and 3 bases from J; bases unmatched to any gene: 4. The DNA of the CDR3 is TGCGCCAGCAGCCAAGTTGACAGGGCGACAGATACGCAGTATTTT. It translates to CASSQVDRATDTQYF.

CDR3 sequence: CSVEQGSMNTEAFF. For the CDR3, the DNA is TGCAGCGTTGAACAGGGTTCCATGAACACTGAAGCTTTCTTT. The chain combines TRBV29-1 with TRBJ1-1; weak D call: TRBD1 (5 bases). The CDR3 has 14 residues. Germline V gene sequence: CDR1 SQVTM, CDR2 ANQGSEA. The V end was cut by 2 bases, the J end by 0 bases, with 10 bases between.

This clone was recorded a few times. The chain couples TRBV6-5 to TRBJ2-7; D tentatively reads TRBD1 or TRBD2 (5 bases each). From germline, CDR1 is MNHEY and CDR2 SVGAGI. The CDR3 length is 14 residues. V lost 4 bases and J lost 6, with 16 bases in between. This CDR3 is CASSSGRGPGEQYF. In DNA form, the CDR3 reads TGTGCCAGCAGTTCGGGAAGGGGCCCCGGCGAGCAGTACTTC.

The V gene is TRBV6-6, the J gene TRBJ2-7, with 7 positions matching TRBD2. V shed 5 bases and J 0 bases; nucleotides not matched to a gene: 7. Germline V gives CDR1 MNHNY, CDR2 SVGAGI (reference sequence). CDR3 length equals 15 residues. CDR3 nucleotides: TGTGCCAGCAGTCCTAGGTCTAGCGGCTCCTACGAGCAGTACTTC. Translation gives CASSPRSSGSYEQYF.

The V call is TRBV5-4, the J call TRBJ2-7; 9 nucleotides match TRBD1. The CDR3 contains 16 residues. The V gene end was trimmed by 0 bases and the J gene end by 0 bases; junction bases not matched to a gene: 4. Germline V gives CDR1 SGHNT, CDR2 YYREEE (reference sequence). CDR3 sequence (DNA): TGTGCCAGCAGCTTGGCCCCGACAGGGGGCTCCTACGAGCAGTACTTC. Its protein product is CASSLAPTGGSYEQYF.

The chain is built from TRBV27 and TRBJ1-2; 7 bases fit TRBD1. Germline trimming cut 4 bases from V and 8 bases from J; bases unmatched to any gene: 13. The CDR3 has 15 amino acids. Germline V gene data show CDR1 as MNHEY and CDR2 as SMNVEV (reference sequence). The CDR3 sequence: CASSSDPGGRRGYTF. DNA for the CDR3: TGTGCCAGCAGTTCGGACCCAGGGGGACGTCGAGGCTACACCTTC.

J is TRBJ2-7 and V is TRBV9; TRBD2 agrees at 8 bases. The CDR3 is made up of 14 amino acids. Germline-derived CDR1 and CDR2 are SGDLS and YYNGEE. The V and J ends lost 1 base and 6 bases, in that order; junction bases with no gene match: 6. CDR3 in DNA: TGTGCCAGCAGCGTAAAAAGCGGGGGATCCGAGCAGTACTTC. It translates to CASSVKSGGSEQYF.

In its sample, this clone was seen a few times. The chain uses TRBV6-6 and TRBJ2-7; D not certain. The CDR3 is made up of 14 amino acids. V lost 2 bases to trimming and J lost 9 bases, with 17 bases between them. In germline, CDR1 is MNHNY, CDR2 SVGAGI (reference sequence). The CDR3 DNA is TGTGCCAGCAGTTACGCCCCGGACCGTTCAGGGCAGTACTTC. It encodes CASSYAPDRSGQYF.

This chain uses TRBV5-4 with TRBJ1-6; the D gene is possibly TRBD1 (6 bases). The CDR3 is 15 amino acids. CDR1 SGHNT and CDR2 YYREEE come from the germline V gene (reference sequence). The V gene lost 5 bases and the J gene lost 0 bases, with 9 bases spanning the gap. Written as DNA, the CDR3 is TGTGCCAGCAGACCGGACAGCTCCTATAATTCACCCCTCCACTTT. Its translation is CASRPDSSYNSPLHF.

The chain joins TRBV7-6 to TRBJ1-1, with D tentatively TRBD1 (5 bases). The V end lost 4 bases, the J end lost 1 base, and 16 bases lay between the germline ends. Germline loops: CDR1 SGHVS, CDR2 FNYEAQ. The CDR3 spans 16 residues. This CDR3 is CASSSPPGRRNTEAFF. CDR3 nucleotide sequence: TGTGCCAGCAGCTCACCGCCGGGACGAAGGAACACTGAAGCTTTCTTT.

This chain uses TRBV5-1 with TRBJ1-4; the D is unclear. CDR1 is SGHRS and CDR2 is YFSETQ in the germline V gene. V shed 0 bases and J shed 7 bases, with 10 bases lying between them. The CDR3 has 14 amino acids. CDR3 nucleotide sequence: TGCGCCAGCAGCTTGGCCCTCGGGAGTGAAAAACTGTTTTTT. Residues: CASSLALGSEKLFF.

CDR3 sequence reads: CASSLTHRTPYNEQFF. CDR3 sequence (DNA): TGTGCCAGCAGTTTAACCCATCGGACTCCCTACAATGAGCAGTTCTTC. The rearrangement joins TRBV6-5 to TRBJ2-1, with D possibly matching TRBD2 (5 bases). Germline V gene lookup returns CDR1 MNHEY and CDR2 SVGAGI. V was trimmed by 4 bases and J by 2 bases, leaving 15 bases between them. The CDR3 totals 16 residues.

V is TRBV5-4 and J is TRBJ2-1, with 7 bases fitting TRBD2. J lost 0 bases, V lost 3 bases, and 12 bases had no gene match. The CDR3 loop spans 18 amino acids. Germline CDR1 reads SGHNT; CDR2 reads YYREEE (reference sequence). The CDR3: CASSSARSSGNSYNEQFF. The CDR3 nucleotides are TGTGCCAGCAGCTCTGCCCGTTCTAGCGGAAACTCCTACAATGAGCAGTTCTTC.

This clone was detected once. V gene TRBV6-1 combines with J gene TRBJ1-5; TRBD1 matches at 8 bases. The CDR3 extends over 15 amino acids. V dropped 7 bases and J dropped 4; count of bases not matched to a gene: 9. CDR1 is MNHNS, CDR2 SASEGT, per germline. CDR3 DNA sequence: TGTGCCAGCACATCGACAGGGGTTTTAAATCAGCCCCAGCATTTT. This codes for CASTSTGVLNQPQHF.